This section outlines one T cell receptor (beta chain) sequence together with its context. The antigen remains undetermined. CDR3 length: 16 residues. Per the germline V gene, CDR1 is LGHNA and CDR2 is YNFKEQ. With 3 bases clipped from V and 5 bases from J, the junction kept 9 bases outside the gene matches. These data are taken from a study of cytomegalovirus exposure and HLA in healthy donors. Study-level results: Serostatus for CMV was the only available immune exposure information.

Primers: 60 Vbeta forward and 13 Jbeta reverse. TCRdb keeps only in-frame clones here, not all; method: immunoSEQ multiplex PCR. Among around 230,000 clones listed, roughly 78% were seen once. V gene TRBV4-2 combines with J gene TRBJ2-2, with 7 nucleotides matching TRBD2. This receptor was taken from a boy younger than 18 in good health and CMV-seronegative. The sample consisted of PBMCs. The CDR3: CASSQGSGLPTGELFF. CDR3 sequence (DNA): TGTGCCAGCAGCCAGGGGTCGGGACTACCTACCGGGGAGCTGTTTTTT.